This T cell receptor beta chain comes out of a study of cytomegalovirus exposure and HLA in healthy donors. Study background: Caucasian-associated ancestry cluster membership applied to about 83% of around 400 genotyped donors. Whole-study findings and limits: Specificity for CMV antigens was confirmed in vitro for a few of the CMV-associated chains. Several of the most significant clusters appeared, in a later analysis, to be linked to common viral pathogens. TCR beta V- and J-gene trimming, according to a later analysis, was linked to a missense DCLRE1C variant.

This clone occurred once. Its antigen remains unidentified. Germline V CDR1 and CDR2: MNHEY, SVGAGI. Germline trimming cut 7 bases from V and 7 bases from J; bases unmatched to any gene: 9. This CDR3 has 13 amino acids. 13 Jbeta primers and 60 Vbeta primers were used for the PCR. Here immunoSEQ multiplex PCR was the method, and the copy in TCRdb shows in-frame clones only, minus some. The sample carries about 140,000 clones, around 86% recorded once. The sample comprised PBMCs. This chain links TRBV6-5 with TRBJ2-7; TRBD2 matches at 8 bases. This TCR was sampled from a female donor in good health and CMV-seronegative. CDR3 sequence: CASISSGSREQYF. CDR3 in DNA: TGTGCCAGCATTTCCAGCGGGAGTAGGGAGCAGTACTTC.